These T cell receptor beta chains were read from a single sample in a study of response to subunit inactivated influenza vaccine. TCRdb processed the RT-PCR reads anew with MiXCR; each CDR3 protein has one entry. The repertoire has hundreds of thousands of distinct CDR3 sequences, 12% to 15% of them found once; the top ten carry 7.5% to 8%. The input for sequencing was PBMCs from blood, taken less than 15 days before vaccination. The receptors originated from a man aged 50 to 59 who received an inactivated influenza vaccine. CDR3s include the opening cysteine and the closing phenylalanine or tryptophan. Rows give clone size only sometimes, using once, few, many, or a class for an expanded clone.

j_call,v_call,clone_size,cdr3_aa
TRBJ1-3,TRBV19,NA,CASTLQGGNTIYF
TRBJ1-1,TRBV28,few,CASRYPGSGTEAFF
TRBJ2-7,TRBV12-3/TRBV12-4,NA,CASSQQGPTYEQYF
TRBJ1-1,TRBV5-1,NA,CASSLGSWGRGTEAFF
TRBJ1-6,TRBV5-1,NA,CASSLEPLSRNSPLHF
TRBJ2-1,TRBV6-2/TRBV6-3,NA,CASSLIADYNEQFF
TRBJ2-2,TRBV20-1,many,CSTRPRHNTGELFF
TRBJ1-2,TRBV9,many,CASSVANGNYGYTF
TRBJ2-7,TRBV10-3,few,CATREGAPYEQYF
TRBJ1-2,TRBV12-3/TRBV12-4,NA,CASSLAGTAPNYGYTF
TRBJ1-5,TRBV6-5,NA,CASSYSPPRRRNQPQHF
TRBJ2-1,TRBV7-2,many,CASSLAREGNEQFF
TRBJ2-2,TRBV9,NA,CASSVAGSPNTGELFF
TRBJ2-5,TRBV29-1,NA,CSVESPAYPETQYF
TRBJ2-1,TRBV28,NA,CASSSSGTTKTYNEQFF
TRBJ2-7,TRBV4-3,few,CASSQDRRDEQYF